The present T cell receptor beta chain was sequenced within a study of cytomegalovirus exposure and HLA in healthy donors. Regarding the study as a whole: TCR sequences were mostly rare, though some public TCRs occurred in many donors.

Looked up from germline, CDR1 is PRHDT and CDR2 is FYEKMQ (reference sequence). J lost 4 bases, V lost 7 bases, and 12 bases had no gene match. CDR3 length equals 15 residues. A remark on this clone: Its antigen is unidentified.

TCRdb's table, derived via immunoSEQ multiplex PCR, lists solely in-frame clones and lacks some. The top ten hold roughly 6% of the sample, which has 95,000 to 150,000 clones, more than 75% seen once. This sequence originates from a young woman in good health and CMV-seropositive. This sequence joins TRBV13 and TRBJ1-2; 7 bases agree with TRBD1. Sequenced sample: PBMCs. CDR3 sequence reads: CASTTMPGQIYGYTF. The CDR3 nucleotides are TGTGCCAGCACCACCATGCCGGGACAGATCTATGGCTACACCTTC.